Listed below are T cell receptor beta chains from one sample, sequenced in a study of blood T cell repertoires in COVID-19. Profiled with immunoSEQ multiplex PCR; TCRdb holds only in-frame clones, not every one. Of tens of thousands of clones listed, roughly nine tenths are singletons. The sequenced material came from peripheral blood. All receptors derive from an elderly woman with active or convalescent COVID-19. The CDR3 runs from the conserved cysteine through the conserved F or W. The D gene is left open where the match is weak. Clone size appears in some rows only: once, few, many, or a class for an expanded clone.

j_gene | v_gene | d_gene | abundance | CDR3aa | CDR3nt
TRBJ2-7 | TRBV21-1 | NA | NA | CARGPPPTYTSYEQYF | TGTGCCAGGGGGCCTCCTCCGACATACACCTCCTACGAGCAGTACTTC
TRBJ2-5 | TRBV2 | TRBD2 | NA | CASSPLLAGGLTQETQYF | TGTGCCAGCAGTCCCCTACTAGCGGGGGGCCTCACCCAAGAGACCCAGTACTTC
TRBJ2-2 | TRBV5-1 | NA | NA | CASSLTGLDTGELFF | TGCGCCAGCAGCTTAACAGGGCTTGACACCGGGGAGCTGTTTTTT
TRBJ2-7 | TRBV12-3/TRBV12-4 | NA | NA | CASTLRDEQYF | TGTGCCAGCACCCTCCGGGACGAGCAGTACTTC
TRBJ1-2 | TRBV7-7 | NA | NA | CASSSGLYGYTF | TGTGCCAGCAGCTCAGGGTTGTATGGCTACACCTTC
TRBJ1-4 | TRBV15 | TRBD1 | once | CATSREAPGQLNEKLFF | TGTGCCACCAGCAGAGAAGCGCCGGGACAGCTTAATGAAAAACTGTTTTTT
TRBJ1-5 | TRBV5-1 | TRBD1 | NA | CASSPPRQGRENQPQHF | TGCGCCAGCAGCCCCCCCCGACAGGGACGAGAAAATCAGCCCCAGCATTTT
TRBJ1-5 | TRBV6-5 | NA | NA | CASSYRGNSNQPQHF | TGTGCCAGCAGTTATCGGGGGAATAGCAATCAGCCCCAGCATTTT
TRBJ2-1 | TRBV10-2 | TRBD2 | NA | CASRYSGGAEIEQFF | TGCGCCAGCAGATATAGCGGGGGGGCCGAGATTGAGCAGTTCTTC
TRBJ2-3 | TRBV5-1 | NA | NA | CASEGYGGADTQYF | TGCGCCAGCGAAGGGTACGGGGGTGCCGATACGCAGTATTTT
TRBJ1-2 | TRBV7-6 | TRBD1 | NA | CASSLSPGQGSNYGYTF | TGTGCCAGCAGCTTATCTCCTGGACAGGGCTCTAACTATGGCTACACCTTC
TRBJ2-5 | TRBV19 | TRBD1 | few | CASSMGTGGGKTQYF | TGTGCCAGTAGTATGGGGACAGGGGGCGGAAAGACCCAGTACTTC
TRBJ2-1 | TRBV19 | NA | NA | CASSLLVRGQSSYNEQFF | TGTGCCAGTAGTTTGTTAGTCCGGGGACAAAGCTCCTACAATGAGCAGTTCTTC
TRBJ2-1 | TRBV5-1 | TRBD2 | NA | CASSPGLAGGRTNNEQFF | TGCGCCAGCAGCCCGGGACTAGCGGGGGGCCGCACCAACAATGAGCAGTTCTTC
TRBJ1-4 | TRBV21-1 | NA | NA | CASSKDRGLEKLFF | TGTGCCAGCAGCAAGGACAGGGGGCTTGAAAAACTGTTTTTT
TRBJ1-3 | TRBV5-1 | NA | NA | CASSQHDSGNTIYF | TGCGCCAGCAGCCAACACGACTCTGGAAACACCATATATTTT
TRBJ2-3 | TRBV5-4 | NA | NA | CASSLGAGSTDTQYF | TGTGCCAGCAGCTTGGGGGCTGGGTCCACAGATACGCAGTATTTT
TRBJ2-6 | TRBV18 | NA | few | CASSPDAGATGANVLTF | TGTGCCAGCTCACCAGACGCAGGGGCGACTGGGGCCAACGTCCTGACTTTC
TRBJ1-2 | TRBV6-4 | TRBD1 | NA | CASSVGQGYGYTF | TGTGCCAGCAGCGTAGGACAGGGCTATGGCTACACCTTC
TRBJ1-2 | TRBV9 | NA | NA | CAQFRNGYTF | TGTGCCCAGTTCAGAAATGGCTACACCTTC
TRBJ1-2 | TRBV14 | NA | NA | CASSQVAGQGGYTF | TGTGCCAGCAGCCAAGTCGCCGGGCAGGGTGGCTACACCTTC
TRBJ2-5 | TRBV11-2 | NA | NA | CASSLRETQYF | TGTGCCAGCAGCTTACGGGAGACCCAGTACTTC
TRBJ1-2 | TRBV7-9 | NA | NA | CASSSMGGDYGYTF | TGTGCCAGCAGCTCGATGGGAGGGGACTATGGCTACACCTTC